The present T cell receptor (beta chain) was sequenced within a study of T cell responses to AZD1222 COVID-19 vaccine. In regard to this clone: The target antigen is unknown.

V gave up 4 bases and J gave up 9 bases; unmatched junction bases: 12. Germline CDR1 SGHRS, CDR2 YFSETQ. The CDR3 length is 14 residues. General study points: Unmutated variant regions are reportedly the target of nearly half of TCRs that are spike-specific.

Sequencing used immunoSEQ multiplex PCR; TCRdb keeps in-frame clones, though not all of them. Among approximately 130,000 clones, over 90% were seen once, and the ten largest hold 0.75% to 0.95%. The genes are TRBV5-1 and TRBJ1-2; 7 bases map to TRBD1. Sequenced here: peripheral blood, sampled on day 0 of AZD1222 vaccination. The sequence was obtained from an adult in good health. The CDR3 DNA follows: TGCGCCAGCAGCCCAAGTACAGGGGATGATCGCTACACCTTC. It encodes CASSPSTGDDRYTF. Drawing the rest from reference TRBV5-1 and TRBJ1-2, the complete variable domain is KAGVTQTPRYLIKTRGQQVTLSCSPISGHRSVSWYQQTPGQGLQFLFEYFSETQRNKGNFPGRFSGRQFSNSRSEMNVSTLELGDSALYLCASSPSTGDDRYTFGSGTRLTVV.